Following are 8 T cell receptor beta chains from one sample sequenced in a study of T cell responses to AZD1222 COVID-19 vaccine. Using immunoSEQ multiplex PCR, the repertoire was profiled, and TCRdb retains in-frame clones only, with some absent. Of 110,000 to 150,000 clones listed, around 90% are singletons. Material: peripheral blood, obtained on day 0 of AZD1222 vaccination. The receptors derive from an adult in good health.

A few counts support this clone. This chain uses TRBV5-4 with TRBJ1-5, with unresolved D. This CDR3 region has 12 residues. Germline V lookup: CDR1 SGHNT, CDR2 YYREEE (reference sequence). V was clipped by 4 bases and J by 9 bases, with 11 bases between them. Here the CDR3 reads CASSPEVGPQHF. DNA for the CDR3: TGTGCCAGCAGCCCCGAAGTGGGGCCCCAGCATTTT.

The V call is TRBV12-3 or TRBV12-4, the J call TRBJ2-1; D perhaps matches TRBD2 (6 bases). The V and J ends lost 7 bases and 5 bases respectively, with 12 bases between them. The CDR3 length is 13 residues. The CDR3 loop reads CASNRDWNNEQFF. The DNA of the CDR3 is TGTGCCAGCAACCGGGACTGGAACAATGAGCAGTTCTTC.

The chain joins TRBV19 to TRBJ1-5; 7 bases are shared with TRBD1. CDR1 and CDR2 from the germline V gene are LNHDA and SQIVND (reference sequence). Trimming took 7 bases from V and 5 from J; bases not matched to a gene: 11. The CDR3 extends over 15 amino acids. CDR3 DNA sequence: TGTGCCAGTACACGGACAGGACTGAGCGATCAGCCCCAGCATTTT. Amino acids: CASTRTGLSDQPQHF.

V gene TRBV6-1 combines with J gene TRBJ2-7; 7 bases map to TRBD2. CDR3 length: 13 residues. V gave up 1 base and J gave up 5 bases; unmatched junction bases: 2. Germline CDR1 is MNHNS and CDR2 is SASEGT. CDR3 in DNA: TGTGCCAGCAGTGAAGGCGGGGGACACGAGCAGTACTTC. The encoded protein is CASSEGGGHEQYF.

The chain is built from TRBV11-2 and TRBJ1-2; 8 positions match TRBD1. This CDR3 has 16 amino acids. The ends lost 5 bases at V and 6 bases at J; junction bases unmatched: 14. CDR1 is SGHAT, CDR2 FQNNGV, per germline. CDR3 in DNA: TGTGCCAGCAGCCCAGGCCACCGGACAGGGTTGGATGGCTACACCTTC. It specifies CASSPGHRTGLDGYTF.

This clone has just one count. The chain joins TRBV6-2 or TRBV6-3 to TRBJ1-1, with D tentatively TRBD1 (5 bases). The V gene's germline CDR1 is MNHEY and CDR2 SVGEGT. CDR3 size: 12 residues. The V and J ends lost 8 bases and 10 bases respectively, with 17 bases between them. The CDR3 spells CASGPETARAFF. CDR3 bases: TGTGCCAGCGGCCCTGAGACAGCCAGAGCTTTCTTT.

The CDR3 region is CASSLDRYQETQYF. Here the CDR3 DNA reads TGTGCCAGCAGCTTGGACAGGTACCAAGAGACCCAGTACTTC. J is TRBJ2-5 and V is TRBV5-6, with a weak D call TRBD1 (5 bases). The CDR3 is 14 amino acids. V was cut by 0 bases and J by 0 bases, with 6 bases left in between. Germline V gene lookup returns CDR1 SGHDT and CDR2 YYEEEE.

V is TRBV11-3 and J is TRBJ2-1, with a tentative D call TRBD1 (6 bases). This CDR3 region has 14 residues. Germline V CDR1 and CDR2: SGHNT, YENEEA. The germline V and J ends were trimmed by 6 bases and 6 bases, with 15 bases remaining between them. The CDR3 nucleotides read TGTGCCAGCAGGGCTTTCTCGGACAGCAATGAGCAGTTCTTC. Amino acid sequence: CASRAFSDSNEQFF.